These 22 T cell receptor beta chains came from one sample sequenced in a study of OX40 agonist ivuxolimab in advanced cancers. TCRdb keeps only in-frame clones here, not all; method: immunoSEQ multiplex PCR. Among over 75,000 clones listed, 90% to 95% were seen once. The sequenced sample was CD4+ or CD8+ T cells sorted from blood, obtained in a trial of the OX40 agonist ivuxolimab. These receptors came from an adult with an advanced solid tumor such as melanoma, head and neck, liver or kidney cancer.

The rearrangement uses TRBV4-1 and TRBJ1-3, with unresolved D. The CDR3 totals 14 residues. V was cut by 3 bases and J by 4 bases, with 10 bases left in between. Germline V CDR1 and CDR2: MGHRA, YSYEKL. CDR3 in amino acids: CASSHREVGNTIYF. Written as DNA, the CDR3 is TGCGCCAGCAGCCATCGAGAAGTCGGAAACACCATATATTTT.

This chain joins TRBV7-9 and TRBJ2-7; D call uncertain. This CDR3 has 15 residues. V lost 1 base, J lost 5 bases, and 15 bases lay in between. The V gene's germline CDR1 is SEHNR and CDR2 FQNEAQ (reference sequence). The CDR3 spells CASSLDGLGRNEQYF. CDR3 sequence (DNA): TGTGCCAGCAGCTTAGACGGGTTGGGTAGGAACGAGCAGTACTTC.

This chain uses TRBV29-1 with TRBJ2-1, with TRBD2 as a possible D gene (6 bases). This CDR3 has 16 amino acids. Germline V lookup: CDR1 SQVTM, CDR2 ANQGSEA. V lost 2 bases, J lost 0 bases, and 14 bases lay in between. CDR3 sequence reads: CSVEYFRDSSYNEQFF. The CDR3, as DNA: TGCAGCGTTGAATACTTCCGGGACTCCTCCTACAATGAGCAGTTCTTC.

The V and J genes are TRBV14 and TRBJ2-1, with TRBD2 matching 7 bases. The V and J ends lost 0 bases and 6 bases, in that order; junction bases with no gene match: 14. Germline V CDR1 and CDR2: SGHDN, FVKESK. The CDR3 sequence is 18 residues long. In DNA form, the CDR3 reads TGTGCCAGCAGCCAAGAGGGCTTTCGGGAGGCCGGCAGCAATGAGCAGTTCTTC. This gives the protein CASSQEGFREAGSNEQFF.

CDR3 region: CASSQDRWASGSYEQYF. CDR3 bases: TGCGCCAGCAGCCAAGATCGGTGGGCTAGCGGTTCCTACGAGCAGTACTTC. The chain recombines TRBV4-3 with TRBJ2-7; TRBD2 matches 7 bases. This CDR3 is built from 17 residues. Germline V CDR1 and CDR2: LGHNA, YSLEER. The J segment lost 1 base and the V segment lost 0 bases, leaving 9 bases of the junction unmatched.

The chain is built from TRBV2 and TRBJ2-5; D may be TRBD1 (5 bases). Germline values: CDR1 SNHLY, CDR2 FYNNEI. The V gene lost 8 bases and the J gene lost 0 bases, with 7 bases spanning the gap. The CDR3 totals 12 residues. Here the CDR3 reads CASQDNQETQYF. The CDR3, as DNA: TGTGCCAGCCAGGACAACCAAGAGACCCAGTACTTC.

The CDR3 region has the DNA TGTGCCAGCAGCTTGTACTTCAGGGGAGCGGACGAGCAGTACTTC. It is translated as CASSLYFRGADEQYF. The rearrangement links TRBV5-6 to TRBJ2-7; the D gene is possibly TRBD1 (6 bases). The CDR3 totals 15 residues. V lost 1 base, J lost 5 bases, and 16 bases lay in between. Germline loops: CDR1 SGHDT, CDR2 YYEEEE.

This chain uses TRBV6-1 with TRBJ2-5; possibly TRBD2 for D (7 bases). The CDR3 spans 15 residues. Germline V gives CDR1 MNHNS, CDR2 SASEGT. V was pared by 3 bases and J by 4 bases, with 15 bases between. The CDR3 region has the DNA TGTGCCAGCAGTGATGGTGGGGGGGCTAGAGAGACCCAGTACTTC. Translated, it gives CASSDGGGARETQYF.

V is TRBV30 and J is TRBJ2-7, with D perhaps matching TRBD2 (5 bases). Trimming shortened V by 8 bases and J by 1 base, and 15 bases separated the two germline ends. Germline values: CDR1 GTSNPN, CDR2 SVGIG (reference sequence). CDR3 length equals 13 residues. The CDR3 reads CAGSIGSSYEQYF. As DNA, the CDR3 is TGTGCCGGGTCCATAGGGAGTTCCTACGAGCAGTACTTC.

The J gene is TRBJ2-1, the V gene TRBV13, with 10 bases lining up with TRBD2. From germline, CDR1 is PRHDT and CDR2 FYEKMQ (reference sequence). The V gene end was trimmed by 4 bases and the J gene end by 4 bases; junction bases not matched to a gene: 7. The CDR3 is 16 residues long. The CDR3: CASSSVLAGVYNEQFF. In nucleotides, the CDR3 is TGTGCCAGCAGCTCCGTCCTAGCGGGAGTATACAATGAGCAGTTCTTC. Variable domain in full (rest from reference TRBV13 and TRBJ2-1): AAGVIQSPRHLIKEKRETATLKCYPIPRHDTVYWYQQGPGQDPQFLISFYEKMQSDKGSIPDRFSAQQFSDYHSELNMSSLELGDSALYFCASSSVLAGVYNEQFFGPGTRLTVL.

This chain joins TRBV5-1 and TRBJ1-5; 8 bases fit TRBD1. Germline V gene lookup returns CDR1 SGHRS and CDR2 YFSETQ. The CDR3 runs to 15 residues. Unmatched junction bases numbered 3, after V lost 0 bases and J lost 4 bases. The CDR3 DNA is TGCGCCAGCAGCTTGGGTCAGGGGGCGAATCAGCCCCAGCATTTT. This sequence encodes CASSLGQGANQPQHF.

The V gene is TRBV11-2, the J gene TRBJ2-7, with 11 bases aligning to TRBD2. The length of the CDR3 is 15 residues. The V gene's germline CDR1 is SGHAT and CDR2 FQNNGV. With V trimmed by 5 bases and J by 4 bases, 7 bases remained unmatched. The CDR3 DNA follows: TGTGCCAGCAGCCCGCTAGCGGGAGGAGGTTACGAGCAGTACTTC. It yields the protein CASSPLAGGGYEQYF.

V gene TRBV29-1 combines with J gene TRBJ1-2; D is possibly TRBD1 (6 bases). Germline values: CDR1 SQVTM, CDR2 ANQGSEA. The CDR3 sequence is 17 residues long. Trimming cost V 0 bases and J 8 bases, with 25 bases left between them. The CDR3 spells CSVEDGQGQVDLYGYTF. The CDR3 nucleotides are TGCAGCGTTGAAGATGGGCAGGGACAAGTGGATCTTTACGGCTACACCTTC.

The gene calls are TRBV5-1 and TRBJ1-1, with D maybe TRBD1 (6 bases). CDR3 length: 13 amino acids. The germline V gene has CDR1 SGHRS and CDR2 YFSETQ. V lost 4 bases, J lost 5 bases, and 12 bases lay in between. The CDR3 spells CASSISGVTEAFF. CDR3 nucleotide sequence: TGCGCCAGCAGCATTTCAGGGGTTACTGAAGCTTTCTTT.

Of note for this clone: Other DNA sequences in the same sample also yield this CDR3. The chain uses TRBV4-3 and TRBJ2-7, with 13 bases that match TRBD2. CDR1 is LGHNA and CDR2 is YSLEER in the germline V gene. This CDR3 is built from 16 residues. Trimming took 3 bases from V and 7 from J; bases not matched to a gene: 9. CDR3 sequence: CASSHFTGTSGAEQYF. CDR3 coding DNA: TGCGCCAGCAGCCATTTTACCGGGACTAGCGGGGCAGAGCAGTACTTC.

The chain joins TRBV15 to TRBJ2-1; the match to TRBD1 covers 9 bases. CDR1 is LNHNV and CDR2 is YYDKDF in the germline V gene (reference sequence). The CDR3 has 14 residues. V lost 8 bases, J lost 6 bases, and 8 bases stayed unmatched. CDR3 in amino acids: CATRRTGQGNEQFF. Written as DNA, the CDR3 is TGTGCCACCCGAAGAACGGGACAGGGCAATGAGCAGTTCTTC.

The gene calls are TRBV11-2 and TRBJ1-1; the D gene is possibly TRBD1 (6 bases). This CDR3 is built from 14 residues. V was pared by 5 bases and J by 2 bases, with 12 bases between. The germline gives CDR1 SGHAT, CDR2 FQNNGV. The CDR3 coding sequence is TGTGCCAGCAGCATCAGACAGGCAAACACTGAAGCTTTCTTT. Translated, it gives CASSIRQANTEAFF.

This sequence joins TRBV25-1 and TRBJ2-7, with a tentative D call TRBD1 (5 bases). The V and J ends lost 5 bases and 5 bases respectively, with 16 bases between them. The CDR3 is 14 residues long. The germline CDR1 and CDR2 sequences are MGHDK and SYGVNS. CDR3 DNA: TGTGCCAGCAGTTCCCCCTGGCGGACAAACGAGCAGTACTTC. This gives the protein CASSSPWRTNEQYF.

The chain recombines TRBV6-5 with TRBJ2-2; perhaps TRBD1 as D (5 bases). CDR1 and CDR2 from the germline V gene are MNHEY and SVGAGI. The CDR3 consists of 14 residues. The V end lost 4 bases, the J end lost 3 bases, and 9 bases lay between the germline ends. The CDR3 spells CASSSQGDTGELFF. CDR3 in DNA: TGTGCCAGCAGTTCGCAAGGGGACACCGGGGAGCTGTTTTTT.

The CDR3 sequence: CASSSLDNGPNYGYTF. DNA for the CDR3: TGTGCCAGCAGTTCCCTCGACAACGGCCCTAACTATGGCTACACCTTC. The chain employs TRBV27 and TRBJ1-2; no clear D. The CDR3 length is 16 residues. CDR1 and CDR2 (germline): MNHEY, SMNVEV (reference sequence). V was shortened by 4 bases and J by 0 bases, with 15 bases between the two germline ends.

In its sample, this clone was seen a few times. DNA of the CDR3: TGTGCCAGCAGCGGACAGGGCTCAAATCAGCCCCAGCATTTT. Translation: CASSGQGSNQPQHF. The chain has TRBV4-2 and TRBJ1-5; 8 nucleotides agree with TRBD1. CDR1 and CDR2 (germline): LGHNA, YNFKEQ. This CDR3 spans 14 amino acids. Unmatched junction bases numbered 4, after V lost 5 bases and J lost 4 bases.

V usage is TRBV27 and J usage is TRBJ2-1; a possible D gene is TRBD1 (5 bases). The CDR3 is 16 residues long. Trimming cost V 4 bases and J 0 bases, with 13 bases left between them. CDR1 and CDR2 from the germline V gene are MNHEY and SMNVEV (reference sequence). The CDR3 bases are TGTGCCAGCAGTTCTTTTAGGGGCCGCTCCTACAATGAGCAGTTCTTC. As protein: CASSSFRGRSYNEQFF.